This T cell receptor beta chain appears in the sequencing data of a study of blood T cells in healthy people across ages. Combining a sample-barcoded 5' primer with a J-beta primer mix, a second PCR ran for 7 to 11 cycles. TCRdb reprocessed the 5' RACE reads with MiXCR, giving one entry per CDR3 protein. There are around 1,600,000 distinct CDR3 sequences in the sample; less than 45% occur only once, and 4% lies in the top ten. This clonotype has more than one count but fewer than ten. CDR1 DFQATT and CDR2 SNEGSKA come from the germline V gene (reference sequence). Trimming took 6 bases from V and 8 from J; bases not matched to a gene: 6. This CDR3 has 13 residues.

Sequencing input: blood. The sequence came from a woman under 30 in good health. This rearrangement joins TRBV20-1 to TRBJ1-6, with TRBD1 matching 8 bases. CDR3: CSAMQQGDSPLHF. The CDR3 DNA is TGCAGTGCCATGCAACAGGGGGATTCACCCCTCCACTTT.